The rows below give T cell receptor beta chains drawn from one sample of a study of cytomegalovirus exposure and HLA in healthy donors. Data came from immunoSEQ multiplex PCR; TCRdb stores just in-frame clones and leaves some out. The sample lists roughly 100,000 clones, 12% occurring once. Sequenced: PBMCs. Receptors were obtained from a man aged 40-49 years in good health and CMV-seropositive. Both conserved end residues are part of each CDR3. Fields, in order: CDR3 DNA, CDR3 protein, clone size, J gene, D gene, V gene. A D gene is named only where the DNA matches it firmly. Clone size is given for some rows only: seen once, a few or many times, or a class if the clone is expanded.

cdr3_nt: TGTGCCAGCAGCGTAGACGCGCAACAGGGCAATGAGCAGTTCTTC
cdr3_aa: CASSVDAQQGNEQFF
clone_size: NA
j_call: TRBJ2-1
d_call: NA
v_call: TRBV9

cdr3_nt: TGTGCCAGCAGGGATATGGGGGCAGGGCCCTATGGCTACACCTTC
cdr3_aa: CASRDMGAGPYGYTF
clone_size: NA
j_call: TRBJ1-2
d_call: NA
v_call: TRBV6-1

cdr3_nt: TGTGCCAGCAGCCCCCACGGGGGGCGAAAAGAGACCCAGTACTTC
cdr3_aa: CASSPHGGRKETQYF
clone_size: many
j_call: TRBJ2-5
d_call: NA
v_call: TRBV5-6

cdr3_nt: TGTGCCAGCACCGAAAGGGACATTAGACAGCCCCAGCATTTT
cdr3_aa: CASTERDIRQPQHF
clone_size: few
j_call: TRBJ1-5
d_call: NA
v_call: TRBV2

cdr3_nt: TGTGCCAGCAGTTCCTACAGGGATCATCAGCCCCAGCATTTT
cdr3_aa: CASSSYRDHQPQHF
clone_size: few
j_call: TRBJ1-5
d_call: NA
v_call: TRBV27

cdr3_nt: TGCGCCAGCAGCCAAGAAAGCGGGAGCGCAGATACGCAGTATTTT
cdr3_aa: CASSQESGSADTQYF
clone_size: few
j_call: TRBJ2-3
d_call: TRBD2
v_call: TRBV4-1

cdr3_nt: TGTGCCAGCAGCTTGGACGTACGGGTTAGCACAGATACGCAGTATTTT
cdr3_aa: CASSLDVRVSTDTQYF
clone_size: NA
j_call: TRBJ2-3
d_call: NA
v_call: TRBV5-4

cdr3_nt: TGTGCCAGCAGCGTAGCTAGGGGTGGAGCGGGAGCCACAGATACGCAGTATTTT
cdr3_aa: CASSVARGGAGATDTQYF
clone_size: NA
j_call: TRBJ2-3
d_call: TRBD2
v_call: TRBV9

cdr3_nt: TGCGCCAGCAGCTTGAGTGGCCCGCTGAACACTGAAGCTTTCTTT
cdr3_aa: CASSLSGPLNTEAFF
clone_size: NA
j_call: TRBJ1-1
d_call: NA
v_call: TRBV5-1

cdr3_nt: TGTGCCAGCACCGAGACGGGGCAGGGGGTAAATGAGCAGTTCTTC
cdr3_aa: CASTETGQGVNEQFF
clone_size: NA
j_call: TRBJ2-1
d_call: TRBD1
v_call: TRBV6-6

cdr3_nt: TGTGCCAGCAGACTAGCGGGAGGGCCAAATGAGCAGTTCTTC
cdr3_aa: CASRLAGGPNEQFF
clone_size: few
j_call: TRBJ2-1
d_call: TRBD2
v_call: TRBV5-6

cdr3_nt: TGTGCCAGCAGTAGGACAGCTCAAGAGACCCAGTACTTC
cdr3_aa: CASSRTAQETQYF
clone_size: few
j_call: TRBJ2-5
d_call: NA
v_call: TRBV27

cdr3_nt: TGCGCCAGCAGCTTGGAATACTCGAGCTCCTACAATGAGCAGTTCTTC
cdr3_aa: CASSLEYSSSYNEQFF
clone_size: few
j_call: TRBJ2-1
d_call: NA
v_call: TRBV5-1

cdr3_nt: TGTGCCAGCAGCTCCTCAACGAGCTCTGGGGCCAACGTCCTGACTTTC
cdr3_aa: CASSSSTSSGANVLTF
clone_size: NA
j_call: TRBJ2-6
d_call: NA
v_call: TRBV11-2

cdr3_nt: TGTGCCAGCAGCTCCGGGACTAGCCCAGATACGCAGTATTTT
cdr3_aa: CASSSGTSPDTQYF
clone_size: few
j_call: TRBJ2-3
d_call: TRBD2
v_call: TRBV7-2

cdr3_nt: TGTGCCAGCAATGACCTGCGAGAGACCCAGTACTTC
cdr3_aa: CASNDLRETQYF
clone_size: few
j_call: TRBJ2-5
d_call: NA
v_call: TRBV2

cdr3_nt: TGCGCCAGCAGCCAAGATATTCAGGGAGGGACTGAAGCTTTCTTT
cdr3_aa: CASSQDIQGGTEAFF
clone_size: NA
j_call: TRBJ1-1
d_call: NA
v_call: TRBV4-3

cdr3_nt: TGTGCCAGCAGTTCCCGGGGCTCCTACAATGAGCAGTTCTTC
cdr3_aa: CASSSRGSYNEQFF
clone_size: few
j_call: TRBJ2-1
d_call: NA
v_call: TRBV11-3

cdr3_nt: TGTGCCAGCAGCTACCCAACAGGACAGGGAGGGTATGGCTACACCTTC
cdr3_aa: CASSYPTGQGGYGYTF
clone_size: NA
j_call: TRBJ1-2
d_call: TRBD1
v_call: TRBV7-9

cdr3_nt: TGTGCCAGCAGCCTCACAGAGGAAAAACTGTTTTTT
cdr3_aa: CASSLTEEKLFF
clone_size: few
j_call: TRBJ1-4
d_call: NA
v_call: TRBV2

cdr3_nt: TGCGCCAGCAGCGGGGGACAGGCGGGTTTTGGAGCTTTCTTT
cdr3_aa: CASSGGQAGFGAFF
clone_size: few
j_call: TRBJ1-1
d_call: TRBD1
v_call: TRBV5-1

cdr3_nt: TGTGCCAGCAGTACCCTAGAAGGCGCGGCGGGGGCGCAGTATTTT
cdr3_aa: CASSTLEGAAGAQYF
clone_size: NA
j_call: TRBJ2-3
d_call: TRBD2
v_call: TRBV6-5

cdr3_nt: TGCGCCAGCAGCCAAGATAACGCAATAGGGGCAGGCACTGAAGCTTTCTTT
cdr3_aa: CASSQDNAIGAGTEAFF
clone_size: few
j_call: TRBJ1-1
d_call: NA
v_call: TRBV4-1

cdr3_nt: TGCGCCAGCAGCCAAGATATCGTAGCGGGAGAACGAGAGCAGTTCTTC
cdr3_aa: CASSQDIVAGEREQFF
clone_size: NA
j_call: TRBJ2-1
d_call: TRBD2
v_call: TRBV4-1

cdr3_nt: TGCGCCAGCAGTGAAGCAGGCTACTACACCTTC
cdr3_aa: CASSEAGYYTF
clone_size: NA
j_call: TRBJ1-2
d_call: NA
v_call: TRBV10-2

cdr3_nt: TGCGCCAGCAGCTTAACAGCCCGGGAGACCCAGTACTTC
cdr3_aa: CASSLTARETQYF
clone_size: few
j_call: TRBJ2-5
d_call: NA
v_call: TRBV5-1

cdr3_nt: TGTGCCAGCAGCGTGGGACACAGGGGGTATACTGGAAACACCATATATTTT
cdr3_aa: CASSVGHRGYTGNTIYF
clone_size: NA
j_call: TRBJ1-3
d_call: TRBD1
v_call: TRBV9

cdr3_nt: TGTGCCAGCAGTTTACTAGCGGGAGGGACCTACGAGCAGTACTTC
cdr3_aa: CASSLLAGGTYEQYF
clone_size: few
j_call: TRBJ2-7
d_call: TRBD2
v_call: TRBV27

cdr3_nt: TGCGCCAGCAGCCCTAGACTAGCGGCAAGTTCCAATGAGCAGTTCTTC
cdr3_aa: CASSPRLAASSNEQFF
clone_size: NA
j_call: TRBJ2-1
d_call: TRBD2
v_call: TRBV5-1

cdr3_nt: TGCAGCGTTGAAGTTGGAGAGACCCCAGTCACTGAAGCTTTCTTT
cdr3_aa: CSVEVGETPVTEAFF
clone_size: NA
j_call: TRBJ1-1
d_call: NA
v_call: TRBV29-1

cdr3_nt: TGTGCCAGCTCACCTTTACAGGGTGTCACCTACGAGCAGTACTTC
cdr3_aa: CASSPLQGVTYEQYF
clone_size: few
j_call: TRBJ2-7
d_call: NA
v_call: TRBV18

cdr3_nt: TGTGCCAGCAGCGTAGGACAGTCGACTTCCGAGCAGTACTTC
cdr3_aa: CASSVGQSTSEQYF
clone_size: NA
j_call: TRBJ2-7
d_call: NA
v_call: TRBV9

cdr3_nt: TGTGCCAGCAGCTTAGGGACCGTGGGCGGGAGGCTGTACCAAGAGACCCAGTACTTC
cdr3_aa: CASSLGTVGGRLYQETQYF
clone_size: NA
j_call: TRBJ2-5
d_call: TRBD2
v_call: TRBV7-9

cdr3_nt: TGTGCCAGCAGCGAGACAGATGAAGCTTTCTTT
cdr3_aa: CASSETDEAFF
clone_size: few
j_call: TRBJ1-1
d_call: NA
v_call: TRBV7-8

cdr3_nt: TGCGCCAGCAGTATAGCGGGAGCTCTTAGTGAGCAGTTCTTC
cdr3_aa: CASSIAGALSEQFF
clone_size: NA
j_call: TRBJ2-1
d_call: TRBD2
v_call: TRBV5-1

cdr3_nt: TGCGCCAGCAGCTGGGACAGTTATAGCAATCAGCCCCAGCATTTT
cdr3_aa: CASSWDSYSNQPQHF
clone_size: NA
j_call: TRBJ1-5
d_call: TRBD1
v_call: TRBV5-1

cdr3_nt: TGCGCCAGCAGCCAAGATAGGGCTAGCGGTGGGCAGTTCTTC
cdr3_aa: CASSQDRASGGQFF
clone_size: few
j_call: TRBJ2-1
d_call: TRBD2
v_call: TRBV4-3

cdr3_nt: TGTGCCAGCAGCACCTTGGACAGGGGGTCGAACACCGGGGAGCTGTTTTTT
cdr3_aa: CASSTLDRGSNTGELFF
clone_size: few
j_call: TRBJ2-2
d_call: TRBD1
v_call: TRBV7-9

cdr3_nt: TGTGCCAGCAGCCCCCCCGGGGGTAACTCCTACAATGAGCAGTTCTTC
cdr3_aa: CASSPPGGNSYNEQFF
clone_size: NA
j_call: TRBJ2-1
d_call: NA
v_call: TRBV7-3

cdr3_nt: TGTGCCGGAAACAGGGGCGCAGGAGAGACCCAGTACTTC
cdr3_aa: CAGNRGAGETQYF
clone_size: few
j_call: TRBJ2-5
d_call: TRBD1
v_call: TRBV7-9

cdr3_nt: TGTGCCAGCAGCGTACAAGCTAGTTCAGATACGCAGTATTTT
cdr3_aa: CASSVQASSDTQYF
clone_size: few
j_call: TRBJ2-3
d_call: NA
v_call: TRBV9

cdr3_nt: TGCGCCAGCTACTCCGGGACTAGCGGCCCGGAGACCCAGTACTTC
cdr3_aa: CASYSGTSGPETQYF
clone_size: NA
j_call: TRBJ2-5
d_call: TRBD2
v_call: TRBV10-2

cdr3_nt: TGCAGCGTCACTAATGACGGGTCAGATACGCAGTATTTT
cdr3_aa: CSVTNDGSDTQYF
clone_size: NA
j_call: TRBJ2-3
d_call: NA
v_call: TRBV29-1

cdr3_nt: TGTGCCAGCAGCCAAGGGGAGCTAGCGGGAGGGCCGATAGATACGCAGTATTTT
cdr3_aa: CASSQGELAGGPIDTQYF
clone_size: few
j_call: TRBJ2-3
d_call: TRBD2
v_call: TRBV4-2

cdr3_nt: TGCGCCAGCTGGCCGGGGCTAGCGGGAGGGCCTAGGAATGAGCAGTTCTTC
cdr3_aa: CASWPGLAGGPRNEQFF
clone_size: few
j_call: TRBJ2-1
d_call: TRBD2
v_call: TRBV10-2

cdr3_nt: TGTGCCAGCAGCGACCCGGACTGGGGTGAGACCCAGTACTTC
cdr3_aa: CASSDPDWGETQYF
clone_size: NA
j_call: TRBJ2-5
d_call: NA
v_call: TRBV6-5

cdr3_nt: TGTCCGCGAAGGAACAAGAGACACTTCACAGATACGCAGTATTTT
cdr3_aa: CPRRNKRHFTDTQYF
clone_size: NA
j_call: TRBJ2-3
d_call: NA
v_call: TRBV21-1

cdr3_nt: TGTGCCAGCAGTTACTCGCTGGTTCTTAGCTCCTACGAGCAGTACTTC
cdr3_aa: CASSYSLVLSSYEQYF
clone_size: NA
j_call: TRBJ2-7
d_call: NA
v_call: TRBV6-5

cdr3_nt: TGTGCCAGCAGCTCCCCCGAGACGGGAGGGGAGCATGAGCAGTTCTTC
cdr3_aa: CASSSPETGGEHEQFF
clone_size: NA
j_call: TRBJ2-1
d_call: TRBD2
v_call: TRBV7-9

cdr3_nt: TGCAGCGTTCTGGGGCTGGGGGAGACCCAGTACTTC
cdr3_aa: CSVLGLGETQYF
clone_size: NA
j_call: TRBJ2-5
d_call: NA
v_call: TRBV29-1

cdr3_nt: TGCGCCAGCAGCATCTCGGGGAACACTGAAGCTTTCTTT
cdr3_aa: CASSISGNTEAFF
clone_size: few
j_call: TRBJ1-1
d_call: NA
v_call: TRBV5-1

cdr3_nt: TGTGCCAGCAGCGCCCGGGACAGAGAAGCTTTCTTT
cdr3_aa: CASSARDREAFF
clone_size: few
j_call: TRBJ1-1
d_call: TRBD1
v_call: TRBV2

cdr3_nt: TGTGCCAGCAGTCCCGACAGGGCTGCCCAGCCCCAGCATTTT
cdr3_aa: CASSPDRAAQPQHF
clone_size: NA
j_call: TRBJ1-5
d_call: TRBD1
v_call: TRBV6-6

cdr3_nt: TGTGCCAGCAGCCCGCGACTAGCGGGAGTAAATGAGCAGTTCTTC
cdr3_aa: CASSPRLAGVNEQFF
clone_size: NA
j_call: TRBJ2-1
d_call: TRBD2
v_call: TRBV13

cdr3_nt: TGCAGCGTCGGGACAGGGGGCCTCCAAGAGACCCAGTACTTC
cdr3_aa: CSVGTGGLQETQYF
clone_size: NA
j_call: TRBJ2-5
d_call: TRBD1
v_call: TRBV29-1

cdr3_nt: TGTGCCAGCAGTTCCCTTGTGTTTGCGCTCTCTGGGGCCAACGTCCTGACTTTC
cdr3_aa: CASSSLVFALSGANVLTF
clone_size: NA
j_call: TRBJ2-6
d_call: NA
v_call: TRBV27

cdr3_nt: TGCGCCAGCAGCTTGTCCAGTAACGAGCAGTACTTC
cdr3_aa: CASSLSSNEQYF
clone_size: few
j_call: TRBJ2-7
d_call: NA
v_call: TRBV5-1

cdr3_nt: TGTGCCAGCAGGCAAATCGGGACAGGGACCCAGTACTTC
cdr3_aa: CASRQIGTGTQYF
clone_size: NA
j_call: TRBJ2-5
d_call: TRBD1
v_call: TRBV6-6

cdr3_nt: TGTGCCAGCCAAGACCTAAGGAGGACAGGGTCGGCCGGGGAGCTGTTTTTT
cdr3_aa: CASQDLRRTGSAGELFF
clone_size: NA
j_call: TRBJ2-2
d_call: TRBD1
v_call: TRBV7-2

cdr3_nt: TGTGCCAGCTCACCAACCAGGAACACTGAAGCTTTCTTT
cdr3_aa: CASSPTRNTEAFF
clone_size: NA
j_call: TRBJ1-1
d_call: NA
v_call: TRBV18